This T cell receptor (beta chain) was found in a study of vaccination and CD4 T cells after COVID-19. General study findings and limits: A median of around 86% of reactive clones, in convalescent patients, became evident only post-vaccination. The study found median SARS-CoV-2-reactive clonotypes rising from roughly 21 to 40, not significantly.

Treatment in this sample: approximately 11-day PBMC culture with coronavirus spike peptide pools or control peptides (ViraFEST assay). Under the ViraFEST approach, antigen-specific T cells were expanded with peptide pools and TCRs subsequently sequenced. Comment on this clonotype: Antigen specificity is unknown.

Cultured CD4+ T cell DNA was sequenced using the Oncomine TCR Beta short-read assay. Genomic DNA was extracted from cultured CD4+ T cells. TCRdb re-called the PCR reads with MiXCR, one entry per CDR3 protein. The data contain about 15,000 distinct CDR3 sequences, around three quarters of them singletons. Trimming took off 3 bases at V and 1 base at J, with 7 bases between the two ends. This CDR3 region has 14 residues. The germline V gene encodes CDR1 SEHNR and CDR2 FQNEAQ (reference sequence). Material: CD4+ T cells from blood, cultured in vitro. V and J are TRBV7-9 and TRBJ1-5; D gene ambiguous. This TCR was recovered from a human donor who had recovered from COVID-19. Here the CDR3 reads CASSFDGSNQPQHF. The CDR3 coding sequence is TGTGCCAGCAGCTTCGACGGGAGCAATCAGCCCCAGCATTTT.